The present entry profiles one T cell receptor (beta chain) with its context. This entry comes from a study of T cells in Graves' hyperthyroidism and ophthalmopathy. TCR beta CDR3 regions were amplified from RNA. RT-PCR in the first round (using the HTBI primer set) targeted the TCR CDR3. TCRdb independently ran MiXCR on the multiplex PCR reads; one entry per CDR3 protein. Here the sample spans about 660,000 distinct CDR3 sequences, 45% being singletons. The CDR3 totals 14 residues. Trimming shortened V by 7 bases and J by 0 bases, and 12 bases separated the two germline ends. Per germline, CDR1 LNHDA and CDR2 SQIVND (reference sequence).

V and J are TRBV19 and TRBJ1-1; possible D gene TRBD1, 5 bases. The clonotype comes from an adult man with Graves' disease, either hyperthyroidism or ophthalmopathy (not recorded which). Sequenced: peripheral blood or thyroid tissue (not recorded which). The CDR3 region has the DNA TGTGCCAGTAATTCGGGGCACCTGAACACTGAAGCTTTCTTT. This sequence encodes CASNSGHLNTEAFF.